This T cell receptor (beta chain) was identified in a study of blood T cell repertoires in COVID-19 (dated by TCRdb to 2020 to 2022). Study-level background: Samples covering the acute and convalescent phases of COVID-19 were provided by collaborators in the United States, Italy and Spain. HLA class I and class II types, where available, came from metadata supplied by the sample provider rather than from assay-based typing. Samples came from the ongoing ImmuneRACE study (first 160 participants) plus 1,254 subjects from 6 global collaborators. Deeply sampled blood TCRbeta repertoires from subjects exposed to, actively infected with, or recovered from COVID-19 were included in the dataset. The prospective study material was composed of cDNA or gDNA derived from T cells, B-cell-depleted T cells, or PBMCs. The repertoires were released in a freely available public database intended as a resource for research on the immune response to SARS-CoV-2. Nearly every sample came with metadata listing a de-identified subject ID, COVID-19 status, age in years and sex.

V is clipped by 6 bases and J by 5 bases, and the sequence between their germline boundaries is 14 bases long. From a lookup of the germline V gene, CDR1 and CDR2 are MNHEY and SVGAGI. The CDR3 starts with the cysteine, ends with the phenylalanine, and has 14 residues. Of the read, only the CDR3 DNA is kept; its 42 bases are in frame from base 1. The full study reports these points: The quantity of clinical and demographic metadata differed by source and by participant and was supplied without curation.

TCRbeta CDR3 regions were amplified from genomic DNA using the immunoSEQ Assay, a bias-controlled multiplex PCR. As for the authors' bioinformatics: The number of nucleated cells in each sample was estimated from the amplification of reference gene primers within the assay. To quantify the absolute abundance of each unique TCRbeta CDR3 rearrangement, sequence reads were collapsed and filtered. Productive Simpson clonality was computed per sample as the square root of Simpson's diversity index over productive rearrangements. This is the immuneACCESS table as TCRdb keeps it, with only in-frame sequences that have V and J called. A part of the clones is gone; compared with another copy, unresolved V genes explain less than half, and the rest is unexplained. D and trimming were read from the DNA, whereas the V and J calls and clone size are those reported in that table. This sample is represented by 200,000 to 250,000 clones; approximately 79% of them were singletons. Jointly, the top ten make up 4% of the sample.

Whole blood was collected in K2EDTA tubes by collaborating institutions according to the institutions' own protocols. Collaborator samples were shipped for TCRbeta analysis as frozen whole blood, isolated PBMCs, or DNA extracted from either sample type. On this clone itself: It lacks a known antigen. The sample holds no much larger clone one base away, and base qualities are not on file.

This TCR came from a woman between 40 and 55 years old with active or convalescent COVID-19. Sequencing input: peripheral blood. In this chain, TRBV6-5 is recombined with TRBJ1-5; confidence is insufficient to name the D gene. Here the CDR3 is given as CASRSTPRDQPQHF. Here is the DNA: TGTGCCAGCAGGTCGACCCCGAGGGATCAGCCCCAGCATTTT.